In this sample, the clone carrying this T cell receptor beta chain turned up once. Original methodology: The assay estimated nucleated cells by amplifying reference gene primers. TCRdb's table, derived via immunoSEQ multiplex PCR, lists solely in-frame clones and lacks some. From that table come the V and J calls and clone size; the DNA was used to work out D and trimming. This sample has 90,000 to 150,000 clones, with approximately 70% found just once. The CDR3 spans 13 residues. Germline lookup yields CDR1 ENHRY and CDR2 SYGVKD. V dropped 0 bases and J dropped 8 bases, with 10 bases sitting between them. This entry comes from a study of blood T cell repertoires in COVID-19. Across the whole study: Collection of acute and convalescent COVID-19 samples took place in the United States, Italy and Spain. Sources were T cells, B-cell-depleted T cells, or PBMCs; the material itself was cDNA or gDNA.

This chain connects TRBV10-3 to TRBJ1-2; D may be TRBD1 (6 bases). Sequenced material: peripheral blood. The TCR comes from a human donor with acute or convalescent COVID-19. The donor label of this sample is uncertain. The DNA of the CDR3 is TGTGCCATCAGTGAGTCCAGGACAGAGGGCTACACCTTC. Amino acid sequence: CAISESRTEGYTF.